The 23 T cell receptor beta chains reported below all come from one sample, sequenced in a study of blood T cell repertoires in COVID-19. Sequenced by immunoSEQ multiplex PCR; TCRdb stores in-frame clones only, minus some. This table has around 140,000 clones, roughly 80% appearing once. The sequenced sample was peripheral blood. The receptors here all came from a man between 45 and 60 years old with acute or convalescent COVID-19.

The chain links TRBV19 to TRBJ1-1; D might be TRBD1 (5 bases). V lost 10 bases and J 1 base, leaving 13 bases between the germline ends. CDR1 is LNHDA and CDR2 is SQIVND in the germline V gene (reference sequence). This CDR3 is 13 amino acids long. Here the CDR3 reads CATQGNGNTEAFF. The CDR3 DNA follows: TGTGCCACCCAGGGAAACGGGAACACTGAAGCTTTCTTT. Looking up the rest from reference TRBV19 and TRBJ1-1 gives the full variable domain: DGGITQSPKYLFRKEGQNVTLSCEQNLNHDAMYWYRQDPGQGLRLIYYSQIVNDFQKGDIAEGYSVSREKKESFPLTVTSAQKNPTAFYLCATQGNGNTEAFFGQGTRLTVV.

The rearrangement uses TRBV30 and TRBJ1-2, with D unresolved. CDR3 length: 13 residues. Germline-derived CDR1 and CDR2 are GTSNPN and SVGIG (reference sequence). Trimming shortened V by 2 bases and J by 5 bases, and 12 bases separated the two germline ends. The DNA of the CDR3 is TGTGCCTGGAGTAAGGGATCGGGGTATGGCTACACCTTC. Translated: CAWSKGSGYGYTF.

The chain is built from TRBV25-1 and TRBJ2-3, with TRBD1 as a possible D gene (5 bases). This CDR3 is 16 amino acids long. V gave up 4 bases and J gave up 0 bases, with 14 bases separating them. Germline values: CDR1 MGHDK, CDR2 SYGVNS. CDR3 region: CASSGIRQSSTDTQYF. CDR3 nucleotide sequence: TGTGCCAGCAGTGGGATCCGACAGTCTAGCACAGATACGCAGTATTTT.

Notes on this clone: At one boundary the junction diverges from the germline segment, which might be a read error. Other nucleotide sequences in the sample specify the same CDR3. The rearrangement links TRBV10-1 to TRBJ2-1; 10 bases fit TRBD1. Germline CDR1 WNHNN, CDR2 SYGVQD (reference sequence). This CDR3 has 13 residues. The CDR3 protein is CASSESGTGVQFF. The CDR3 bases are TGCGCCAGTAGTGAGTCGGGGACAGGGGTGCAGTTCTTC.

This chain uses TRBV28 with TRBJ2-7, with 7 bases lining up with TRBD2. Germline V CDR1 and CDR2: MDHEN, SYDVKM. The J segment lost 0 bases and the V segment lost 5 bases, leaving 4 bases of the junction unmatched. The CDR3 covers 14 residues. The CDR3 DNA reads TGTGCCAGCAGTAGAGCGGGGAGCTCCTACGAGCAGTACGTC. Amino acids: CASSRAGSSYEQYV.

The chain links TRBV7-2 to TRBJ2-1; TRBD2 matches 10 bases. V trimming: 3 bases; J trimming: 4 bases; junction bases outside the gene matches: 3. CDR1 and CDR2 from the germline V gene are SGHTA and FQGNSA. CDR3 length equals 15 residues. The CDR3 region is CASSFSSGGYNEQFF. CDR3 sequence (DNA): TGTGCCAGCAGCTTTTCTAGCGGGGGTTACAATGAGCAGTTCTTC. Full variable domain (missing parts from reference TRBV7-2 and TRBJ2-1): GAGVSQSPSNKVTEKGKDVELRCDPISGHTALYWYRQSLGQGLEFLIYFQGNSAPDKSGLPSDRFSAERTGGSVSTLTIQRTQQEDSAVYLCASSFSSGGYNEQFFGPGTRLTVL.

CDR3 DNA: TGTGCCATCAGTGGAGGGGACAGGACTTACCAAGAGACCCAGTACTTC. Its protein product is CAISGGDRTYQETQYF. This rearrangement joins TRBV10-3 to TRBJ2-5, with TRBD1 matching 8 bases. Germline loops: CDR1 ENHRY, CDR2 SYGVKD. This CDR3 contains 16 residues. Trimming removed 4 bases from V and 0 bases from J; junction bases left unmatched: 7.

The chain uses TRBV7-6 and TRBJ2-5; 7 nucleotides align to TRBD2. Trimming cost V 5 bases and J 5 bases; bases outside gene matches: 5. Germline V gives CDR1 SGHVS, CDR2 FNYEAQ. The CDR3 spans 13 residues. The CDR3 DNA reads as TGTGCCAGCAGCGCAAGGGAGGGGGAGACCCAGTACTTC. As protein: CASSAREGETQYF.

CDR3 in DNA: TGTGCCAGCAGCCCCCGGGATCAGCCCCAGCATTTT. Protein sequence: CASSPRDQPQHF. J is TRBJ1-5 and V is TRBV11-3, with D unclear. Trimming removed 5 bases from V and 5 bases from J, with 7 bases in between. The CDR3 loop spans 12 amino acids. Germline V gene data show CDR1 as SGHNT and CDR2 as YENEEA. Full variable domain (outside the CDR3, taken from reference TRBV11-3 and TRBJ1-5): EAGVVQSPRYKIIEKKQPVAFWCNPISGHNTLYWYLQNLGQGPELLIRYENEEAVDDSQLPKDRFSAERLKGVDSTLKIQPAELGDSAVYLCASSPRDQPQHFGDGTRLSIL.

The V and J genes are TRBV10-3 and TRBJ1-1; the match to TRBD1 covers 8 bases. The trim removed 10 bases at V and 5 bases at J, leaving 15 bases unmatched. The CDR3 contains 15 residues. The germline gives CDR1 ENHRY, CDR2 SYGVKD. In nucleotides, the CDR3 is TGTGCCAGCAAACATCCGGACAGGGTGACAACTGAAGCTTTCTTT. Protein: CASKHPDRVTTEAFF.

V and J are TRBV7-3 and TRBJ2-5, with D perhaps matching TRBD2 (5 bases). The germline gives CDR1 SGHTA, CDR2 FQGTGA. The CDR3 contains 13 residues. Trimming stripped 5 bases from V and 4 bases from J, with 11 bases between. DNA for the CDR3: TGTGCCAGCAGCCTCCGGGATACAGAGACCCAGTACTTC. Protein: CASSLRDTETQYF.

This chain connects TRBV2 to TRBJ2-1; perhaps TRBD1 as D (5 bases). The length of the CDR3 is 14 residues. Germline V gene data show CDR1 as SNHLY and CDR2 as FYNNEI. Deletions cut 3 bases from V and 5 bases from J, with 11 bases between. The DNA for the CDR3 is TGTGCCAGCAGTGAGGGTAGGGGAAACAATGAGCAGTTCTTC. Translation gives CASSEGRGNNEQFF.

For this clone: Other DNA sequences in this sample translate to the same CDR3. The chain has TRBV6-5 and TRBJ1-2, with a possible D match to TRBD1 (6 bases). V lost 2 bases and J lost 4, with 11 bases in between. This CDR3 is 14 amino acids long. The germline V gene has CDR1 MNHEY and CDR2 SVGAGI. CDR3 residues: CASSYGGQPYGYTF. The CDR3 bases are TGTGCCAGCAGTTACGGAGGACAGCCCTATGGCTACACCTTC.

J is TRBJ2-5 and V is TRBV23-1; 7 nucleotides line up with TRBD2. TRBV23-1 is designated an ORF whose function remains uncertain. This CDR3 is built from 15 residues. V lost 2 bases to trimming and J lost 5 bases; unmatched junction nucleotides: 8. The CDR3 region is CASSQVGRVGETQYF. In DNA form, the CDR3 reads TGCGCCAGCAGTCAAGTAGGGAGGGTCGGGGAGACCCAGTACTTC.

The gene calls are TRBV2 and TRBJ2-5; weak D call: TRBD2 (5 bases). The germline V and J ends were trimmed by 1 base and 2 bases, with 11 bases remaining between them. The germline V gene encodes CDR1 SNHLY and CDR2 FYNNEI. The CDR3 spans 15 residues. Here the CDR3 DNA reads TGTGCCAGCAGTGAAGGGAGGCCAAATCAAGAGACCCAGTACTTC. Translation: CASSEGRPNQETQYF. The full variable domain, completed using reference TRBV2 and TRBJ2-5, is EPEVTQTPSHQVTQMGQEVILRCVPISNHLYFYWYRQILGQKVEFLVSFYNNEISEKSEIFDDQFSVERPDGSNFTLKIRSTKLEDSAMYFCASSEGRPNQETQYFGPGTRLLVL.

The rearrangement uses TRBV30 and TRBJ1-4; D may be TRBD1 (6 bases). CDR3 length: 15 amino acids. Per the germline V gene, CDR1 is GTSNPN and CDR2 is SVGIG (reference sequence). Trimming removed 6 bases from V and 12 bases from J, with 26 bases in between. CDR3 DNA: TGTGCCTGTTTACCGGGACACGGCCTTACTAGGGAACTGTTTTTT. Protein: CACLPGHGLTRELFF.

The chain couples TRBV9 to TRBJ1-2; D remains ambiguous. V lost 4 bases and J 4 bases, leaving 8 bases between the germline ends. CDR1 and CDR2 (germline): SGDLS, YYNGEE. This CDR3 is 12 amino acids long. The CDR3 is CASSSTAYGYTF. The DNA of the CDR3 is TGTGCCAGCAGCTCCACAGCCTATGGCTACACCTTC.

The genes are TRBV29-1 and TRBJ2-4, with 10 bases lining up with TRBD1. The J segment lost 8 bases and the V segment lost 7 bases, leaving 11 bases of the junction unmatched. Germline-derived CDR1 and CDR2 are SQVTM and ANQGSEA. This CDR3 spans 14 amino acids. The CDR3 loop is CSARTGGDGDIQYF. The DNA for the CDR3 is TGCAGCGCTAGGACAGGGGGAGACGGGGACATTCAGTACTTC.

The rearrangement uses TRBV7-2 and TRBJ2-1, with a tentative D call TRBD1 (5 bases). V was clipped by 5 bases and J by 1 base, with 12 bases between them. The CDR3 contains 15 residues. The germline V gene encodes CDR1 SGHTA and CDR2 FQGNSA. The CDR3: CASSPTGNSYNEQFF. Here the CDR3 DNA reads TGTGCCAGCAGCCCAACAGGAAATTCCTACAATGAGCAGTTCTTC.

Only a few counts were recorded for this clone. Written as DNA, the CDR3 is TGTGCCAGCAGTTATAGGAGCCAGCGAGGAGAGACCCAGTACTTC. Protein sequence: CASSYRSQRGETQYF. The chain employs TRBV6-5 and TRBJ2-5; D ambiguous. CDR1 is MNHEY, CDR2 SVGAGI, per germline. The CDR3 runs 15 residues. V lost 3 bases to trimming and J lost 4 bases, with 15 bases between them.

The chain combines TRBV5-5 with TRBJ2-5; 7 bases line up with TRBD1. V trimming: 2 bases; J trimming: 4 bases; junction bases outside the gene matches: 2. The CDR3 covers 13 residues. The germline gives CDR1 SGHKS, CDR2 YYEKEE (reference sequence). The CDR3 bases are TGTGCCAGCAGCTTTTCAGGGGGAGAGACCCAGTACTTC. Translated: CASSFSGGETQYF.

Only one count was recorded for this clone. V and J are TRBV11-2 and TRBJ2-5; D is uncertain. This CDR3 has 16 amino acids. Germline CDR1 and CDR2: SGHAT and FQNNGV. The V end was cut by 5 bases, the J end by 2 bases, with 18 bases between. In DNA, the CDR3 is TGTGCCAGCAGCCCGAACGTCGCAGACATACAAGAGACCCAGTACTTC. Encoded protein: CASSPNVADIQETQYF.

The CDR3 spells CASFCGQPQHF. The CDR3 DNA reads TGTGCCAGCTTCTGCGGTCAGCCCCAGCATTTT. The V call is TRBV5-6, the J call TRBJ1-5, with D unclear. The V gene lost 7 bases and the J gene lost 6 bases, with 8 bases spanning the gap. Germline V gene data show CDR1 as SGHDT and CDR2 as YYEEEE. The CDR3 is 11 amino acids.